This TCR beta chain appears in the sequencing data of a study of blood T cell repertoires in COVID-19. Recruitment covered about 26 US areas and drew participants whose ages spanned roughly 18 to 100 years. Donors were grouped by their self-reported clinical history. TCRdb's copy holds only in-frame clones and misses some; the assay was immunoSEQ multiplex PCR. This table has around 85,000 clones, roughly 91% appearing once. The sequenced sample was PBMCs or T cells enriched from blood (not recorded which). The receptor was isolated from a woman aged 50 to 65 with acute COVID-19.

CDR3 loop: CASSGQGEGSPLHF. For the CDR3, the DNA is TGTGCCAGCTCAGGCCAGGGGGAAGGTTCACCCCTCCACTTT. The V and J genes are TRBV18 and TRBJ1-6, with 7 bases aligning to TRBD1. This CDR3 is built from 14 residues. Germline V gene lookup returns CDR1 KGHSH and CDR2 LQKENI. The V gene end was trimmed by 5 bases and the J gene end by 9 bases; junction bases not matched to a gene: 7.